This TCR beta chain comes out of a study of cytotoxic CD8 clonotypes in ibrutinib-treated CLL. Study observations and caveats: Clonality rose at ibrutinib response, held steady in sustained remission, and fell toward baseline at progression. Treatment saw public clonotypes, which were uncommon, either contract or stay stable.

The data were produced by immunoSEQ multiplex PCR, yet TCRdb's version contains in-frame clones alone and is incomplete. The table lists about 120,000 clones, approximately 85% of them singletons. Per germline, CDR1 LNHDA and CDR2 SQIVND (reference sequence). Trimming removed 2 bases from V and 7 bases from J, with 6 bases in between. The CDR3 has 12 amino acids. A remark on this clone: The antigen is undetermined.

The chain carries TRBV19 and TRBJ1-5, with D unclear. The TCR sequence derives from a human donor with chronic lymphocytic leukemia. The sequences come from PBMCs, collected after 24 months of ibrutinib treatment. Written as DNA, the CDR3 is TGTGCCAGTAGTATAAGCAGCCAGCCCCAGCATTTT. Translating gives CASSISSQPQHF.